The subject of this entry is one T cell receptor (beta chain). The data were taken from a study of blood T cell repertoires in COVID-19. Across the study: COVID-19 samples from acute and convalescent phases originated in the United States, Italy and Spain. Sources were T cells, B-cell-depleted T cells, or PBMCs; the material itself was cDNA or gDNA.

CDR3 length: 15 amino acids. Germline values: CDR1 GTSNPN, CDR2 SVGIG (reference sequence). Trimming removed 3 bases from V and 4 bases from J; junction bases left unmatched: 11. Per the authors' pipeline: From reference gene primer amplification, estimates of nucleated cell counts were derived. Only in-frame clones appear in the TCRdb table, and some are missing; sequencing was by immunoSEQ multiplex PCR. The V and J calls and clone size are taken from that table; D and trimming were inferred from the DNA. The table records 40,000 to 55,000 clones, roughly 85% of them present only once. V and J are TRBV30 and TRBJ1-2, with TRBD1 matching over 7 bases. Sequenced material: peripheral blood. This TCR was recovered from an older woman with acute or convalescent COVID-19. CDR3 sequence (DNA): TGTGCCTGGAGCCGACAGGGAGGTTTACCCTATGGCTACACCTTC. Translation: CAWSRQGGLPYGYTF.